This T cell receptor (beta chain) emerged from a study of shared clonotypes between healthy human individuals. The assay was carried out at the deep level. As processed by the authors: Junction-only immunoSEQ data arrived without quality scores, meaning filtering differed. Some clones are missing from TCRdb's copy, which holds only in-frame ones; the method was immunoSEQ multiplex PCR. From that table come the V and J calls and clone size; the DNA was used to work out D and trimming. Here the sample spans around 2.5 million clones, over 85% being singletons. With 3 bases clipped from V and 5 bases from J, the junction kept 9 bases outside the gene matches. Germline V CDR1 and CDR2: SGHRS, YFSETQ. This CDR3 is built from 15 residues.

The chain employs TRBV5-1 and TRBJ1-1; the match to TRBD1 covers 8 bases. The receptor was isolated from a man younger than 30 in good health. Some clones in this sample may be carry-over from other donors' samples. The sequenced sample was naive CD4+ T cells from PBMCs. The subset denotes: CD45RA+ positively selected. Written as DNA, the CDR3 is TGCGCCAGCAGCTCCATTCAGGGGGCGAGGACTGAAGCTTTCTTT. The encoded protein is CASSSIQGARTEAFF. Together with reference TRBV5-1 and TRBJ1-1, the CDR3 gives the full variable domain: KAGVTQTPRYLIKTRGQQVTLSCSPISGHRSVSWYQQTPGQGLQFLFEYFSETQRNKGNFPGRFSGRQFSNSRSEMNVSTLELGDSALYLCASSSIQGARTEAFFGQGTRLTVV.